Given below is one T cell receptor beta chain in context. This entry is derived from a study of T cell changes during pregnancy in multiple sclerosis. The length of the CDR3 is 17 residues. The junction had 10 bases not matched to a gene; V was cut back by 3 bases and J by 9 bases. Germline V gives CDR1 SGHDT, CDR2 YYEEEE. The table came from immunoSEQ multiplex PCR; TCRdb's copy has only in-frame clones and leaves some out. The table has 39,000 or so clones, 94% seen once. The TCR sequence derives from a female donor with multiple sclerosis, enrolled in a pregnancy study. The gene calls are TRBV5-6 and TRBJ2-2, with TRBD2 matching 14 bases. Sequences were derived from CD8+ T cells from peripheral blood mononuclear cells, sampled in the third trimester of pregnancy. The CDR3 coding sequence is TGTGCCAGCAGCTCCGGACTAGCGGGAGGTCGGGCGTGGGAGCTGTTTTTT. Translating gives CASSSGLAGGRAWELFF.